Shown below are 23 T cell receptor beta chains from a single sample sequenced in a study of human T cells and chemical hapten exposure (dated by TCRdb to the early 2020s). The sample's time point, from its label and the paper: pre-sensitization, week 0. The treatment or condition label on this specimen signifies: therapeutic diphenylcyclopropenone sensitization with weekly scalp DPC. Receptor libraries were prepared by RACE. Instrument used: NextSeq 500. Clones were called with MiXCR by TCRdb after fastp trimmed the public reads at Q25, and only in-frame beta chains were retained. A single entry per CDR3 protein holds the most common genes and DNA from its merged rows. The table for this sample lists tens of thousands of distinct CDR3 sequences; 9.5% to 13% of them were counted only once. Roughly 5% of the sample is held by the ten biggest clonotypes. This specimen was whole blood, taken in connection with sensitization to the hapten diphenylcyclopropenone (DPC). The receptors stem from a woman aged 50 to 65 with alopecia areata. Some clones in this sample may be carry-over from other donors' samples.

The chain joins TRBV11-2 to TRBJ1-4, with 9 bases that match TRBD1. Per germline, CDR1 SGHAT and CDR2 FQNNGV. The CDR3 is 18 residues long. V lost 1 base, J lost 3 bases, and 9 bases stayed unmatched. DNA of the CDR3: TGTGCCAGCAGCTTAGTAGGGACAGGGCGAGGAGCTAATGAAAAACTGTTTTTT. The encoded protein is CASSLVGTGRGANEKLFF.

This clonotype has ten or more counts. The rearrangement links TRBV19 to TRBJ2-2; 10 nucleotides match TRBD2. The CDR3 has 14 amino acids. The J segment lost 5 bases and the V segment lost 10 bases, leaving 7 bases of the junction unmatched. Germline V CDR1 and CDR2: LNHDA, SQIVND (reference sequence). Here the CDR3 DNA reads TGTGCCACCGCGACTAGCGGGTATACCGGGGAGCTGTTTTTT. Protein product: CATATSGYTGELFF.

CDR3 sequence reads: CASSLDYSNQPQHF. As DNA, the CDR3 is TGTGCCAGCAGCTTAGACTATAGCAATCAGCCCCAGCATTTT. The chain couples TRBV7-8 to TRBJ1-5; D call uncertain. Trimming pared 1 base from V and 0 bases from J, leaving 4 bases between. The germline V gene has CDR1 SGHVS and CDR2 FQNEAQ. The CDR3 is 14 amino acids.

This clonotype was observed a handful of times. The V and J genes are TRBV28 and TRBJ1-1; D call uncertain. The V and J ends lost 4 bases and 0 bases respectively, with 9 bases between them. CDR3 length: 14 amino acids. Germline loops: CDR1 MDHEN, CDR2 SYDVKM. CDR3 nucleotide sequence: TGTGCCAGCAGTTCCCCCGGGATGAACACTGAAGCTTTCTTT. This gives the protein CASSSPGMNTEAFF.

This chain connects TRBV19 to TRBJ1-5, with 10 positions matching TRBD1. V was clipped by 4 bases and J by 7 bases; unmatched bases: 7. The CDR3 consists of 15 residues. Germline lookup yields CDR1 LNHDA and CDR2 SQIVND (reference sequence). CDR3 DNA sequence: TGTGCCAGTAGTACAACGGACAGGGGGGACCAGCCCCAGCATTTT. Protein sequence: CASSTTDRGDQPQHF.

The chain is built from TRBV12-3 or TRBV12-4 and TRBJ1-2; D remains ambiguous. Trimming stripped 3 bases from V and 4 bases from J, with 12 bases between. The CDR3 length is 14 residues. CDR3 DNA sequence: TGTGCCAGCAGTTTTCGGCAGGAACCCTATGGCTACACCTTC. Protein product: CASSFRQEPYGYTF.

This clonotype was observed many times. This chain joins TRBV20-1 and TRBJ1-1; D gene unclear. Germline V CDR1 and CDR2: DFQATT, SNEGSKA (reference sequence). This CDR3 comprises 12 residues. Trimming removed 4 bases at V and 1 base at J, with 7 bases between. CDR3 in DNA: TGCAGTGCTACGGACGGGAACACTGAAGCTTTCTTT. It specifies CSATDGNTEAFF.

This clonotype was detected many times. The V and J genes are TRBV10-3 and TRBJ1-5; no definite D call. The V gene's germline CDR1 is ENHRY and CDR2 SYGVKD. This CDR3 is 13 amino acids long. Between the trimmed V and J ends, which lost 4 bases and 1 base, there was a span of 5 bases. The DNA of the CDR3 is TGTGCCATCAGTGCAGACAGCAATCAGCCCCAGCATTTT. Translation gives CAISADSNQPQHF.

This clonotype showed up just a few times. This chain links TRBV5-4 with TRBJ1-1; TRBD1 matches at 8 bases. V shed 1 base, J shed 4 bases, and the junction held 3 bases outside the gene matches. CDR3 length: 14 residues. The germline V gene encodes CDR1 SGHNT and CDR2 YYREEE (reference sequence). This chain's CDR3 is CASSLQGAGTEAFF. DNA for the CDR3: TGTGCCAGCAGCTTGCAGGGGGCGGGCACTGAAGCTTTCTTT.

This clonotype was seen many times. The chain couples TRBV29-1 to TRBJ1-1; perhaps TRBD1 as D (6 bases). V dropped 3 bases and J dropped 11 bases, with 19 bases sitting between them. Germline values: CDR1 SQVTM, CDR2 ANQGSEA. This CDR3 is 13 amino acids long. CDR3 protein: CSVDRGGTGEAFF. CDR3 nucleotides: TGCAGCGTTGATAGAGGGGGGACCGGTGAGGCTTTCTTT. The variable domain in full, completed from reference TRBV29-1 and TRBJ1-1, reads SAVISQKPSRDICQRGTSLTIQCQVDSQVTMMFWYRQQPGQSLTLIATANQGSEATYESGFVIDKFPISRPNLTFSTLTVSNMSPEDSSIYLCSVDRGGTGEAFFGQGTRLTVV.

As for this clonotype: Since a much larger clone is just one base distant, this may be a read error. This sequence joins TRBV28 and TRBJ2-5, with D uncertain. This CDR3 region has 15 residues. Germline V gene lookup returns CDR1 MDHEN and CDR2 SYDVKM. CDR3 residues: CASSLPSQFQETQDF. CDR3 DNA sequence: TGTGCCAGCAGTCTTCCCAGTCAGTTCCAAGAGACCCAGGACTTC. Based on the CDR3 plus reference TRBV28 and TRBJ2-5, the full variable domain is DVKVTQSSRYLVKRTGEKVFLECVQDMDHENMFWYRQDPGLGLRLIYFSYDVKMKEKGDIPEGYSVSREKKERFSLILESASTNQTSMYLCASSLPSQFQETQDFGPGTRLLVL.

This chain links TRBV20-1 with TRBJ2-1; TRBD2 aligns across 12 bases. CDR1 DFQATT and CDR2 SNEGSKA come from the germline V gene (reference sequence). The ends lost 2 bases at V and 6 bases at J; junction bases unmatched: 5. The CDR3 is 15 amino acids. The CDR3 loop reads CSARPLAGGRNEQFF. CDR3 in DNA: TGCAGTGCTAGACCCCTAGCGGGGGGGCGCAATGAGCAGTTCTTC.

This clonotype was counted a few times. The chain couples TRBV20-1 to TRBJ2-5; possible D gene TRBD2, 6 bases. The CDR3 has 12 amino acids. CDR1 is DFQATT and CDR2 is SNEGSKA in the germline V gene (reference sequence). The ends were cut back, 5 bases at V and 5 bases at J, with 12 bases in the middle. The CDR3 DNA sequence: TGCAGTGCTTCAACTAGCAGCGAGACCCAGTACTTC. It specifies CSASTSSETQYF.

The table lists this clonotype with a few counts. The chain couples TRBV28 to TRBJ2-1; the match to TRBD2 covers 8 bases. Per germline, CDR1 MDHEN and CDR2 SYDVKM. With V trimmed by 6 bases and J by 4 bases, 14 bases remained unmatched. The CDR3 extends over 17 amino acids. The CDR3: CASSRHPQAGAYNEQFF. Here the CDR3 DNA reads TGTGCCAGCAGCCGCCACCCTCAAGCGGGAGCTTACAATGAGCAGTTCTTC.

This clonotype was detected many times. V is TRBV20-1 and J is TRBJ1-5, with unresolved D. This CDR3 has 13 amino acids. Germline-derived CDR1 and CDR2 are DFQATT and SNEGSKA (reference sequence). With 1 base removed from V and 6 bases from J, the gap between germline ends came to 10 bases. The CDR3 region is CSARAGLVQPQHF. DNA for the CDR3: TGCAGTGCTAGAGCAGGATTAGTTCAGCCCCAGCATTTT.

This clonotype has only a few counts. V gene TRBV28 combines with J gene TRBJ1-6; the match to TRBD1 covers 10 bases. J lost 8 bases, V lost 5 bases, and 6 bases had no gene match. This CDR3 region has 15 residues. CDR1 MDHEN and CDR2 SYDVKM come from the germline V gene. The CDR3 loop is CASSPQDRGDSPLHF. The CDR3 DNA reads as TGTGCCAGCAGTCCGCAGGACAGGGGGGATTCACCCCTCCACTTT. Using reference TRBV28 and TRBJ1-6 for the parts outside the CDR3, the full variable domain is DVKVTQSSRYLVKRTGEKVFLECVQDMDHENMFWYRQDPGLGLRLIYFSYDVKMKEKGDIPEGYSVSREKKERFSLILESASTNQTSMYLCASSPQDRGDSPLHFGNGTRLTVT.

In its sample, this clonotype was seen a few times. The chain uses TRBV18 and TRBJ1-1; possible D gene TRBD1, 6 bases. Trimming pared 3 bases from V and 0 bases from J, leaving 8 bases between. Germline V gene sequence: CDR1 KGHSH, CDR2 LQKENI. The CDR3 runs 14 residues. CDR3 sequence: CASSPGGMNTEAFF. For the CDR3, the DNA is TGTGCCAGCTCACCGGGGGGCATGAACACTGAAGCTTTCTTT.

This clonotype was seen repeatedly, ten times or more. The genes are TRBV5-4 and TRBJ2-3; TRBD2 agrees at 7 bases. V was clipped by 0 bases and J by 7 bases; unmatched bases: 2. Germline loops: CDR1 SGHNT, CDR2 YYREEE (reference sequence). The CDR3 consists of 13 residues. CDR3 nucleotide sequence: TGTGCCAGCAGCTTGGTGGGAGGGCATACGCAGTATTTT. Protein: CASSLVGGHTQYF.

This clonotype came up many times. The V and J genes are TRBV5-5 and TRBJ1-4; no firm D call. V dropped 0 bases and J dropped 0 bases, with 9 bases sitting between them. The CDR3 runs 16 residues. Germline loops: CDR1 SGHKS, CDR2 YYEKEE (reference sequence). DNA for the CDR3: TGTGCCAGCAGCTTGGGCTTTGGGACAACTAATGAAAAACTGTTTTTT. Translation gives CASSLGFGTTNEKLFF.

The gene calls are TRBV28 and TRBJ2-7, with D uncertain. This CDR3 contains 15 residues. Trimming removed 6 bases at V and 1 base at J, with 16 bases between. Germline V gene lookup returns CDR1 MDHEN and CDR2 SYDVKM. CDR3 loop: CASRLYLDGSYEQYF. The CDR3 nucleotides read TGTGCCAGCAGACTCTACCTGGACGGATCCTACGAGCAGTACTTC.

This clonotype was seen at least ten times. The rearrangement links TRBV12-3 or TRBV12-4 to TRBJ1-2, with 10 bases lining up with TRBD1. This CDR3 has 14 residues. J lost 8 bases, V lost 3 bases, and 6 bases had no gene match. CDR3 sequence reads: CASSFGTGAAGYTF. The CDR3 bases are TGTGCCAGCAGTTTTGGGACAGGGGCTGCCGGCTACACCTTC.

This clonotype was seen only a few times. J is TRBJ2-2 and V is TRBV7-2; tentative D call: TRBD2 (6 bases). Germline CDR1 SGHTA, CDR2 FQGNSA. The CDR3 loop spans 17 amino acids. V lost 5 bases and J 4 bases, leaving 20 bases between the germline ends. The CDR3 protein is CASSAPGTRTITGELFF. CDR3 bases: TGTGCCAGCAGCGCCCCCGGGACTCGCACGATCACCGGGGAGCTGTTTTTT.

The J gene is TRBJ2-2, the V gene TRBV29-1; TRBD2 matches 11 bases. The CDR3 has 14 amino acids. The germline gives CDR1 SQVTM, CDR2 ANQGSEA. Trimming cost V 6 bases and J 2 bases; bases outside gene matches: 2. CDR3 coding DNA: TGCAGCGTCCGACTAGCGGGAAACACCGGGGAGCTGTTTTTT. It encodes CSVRLAGNTGELFF.